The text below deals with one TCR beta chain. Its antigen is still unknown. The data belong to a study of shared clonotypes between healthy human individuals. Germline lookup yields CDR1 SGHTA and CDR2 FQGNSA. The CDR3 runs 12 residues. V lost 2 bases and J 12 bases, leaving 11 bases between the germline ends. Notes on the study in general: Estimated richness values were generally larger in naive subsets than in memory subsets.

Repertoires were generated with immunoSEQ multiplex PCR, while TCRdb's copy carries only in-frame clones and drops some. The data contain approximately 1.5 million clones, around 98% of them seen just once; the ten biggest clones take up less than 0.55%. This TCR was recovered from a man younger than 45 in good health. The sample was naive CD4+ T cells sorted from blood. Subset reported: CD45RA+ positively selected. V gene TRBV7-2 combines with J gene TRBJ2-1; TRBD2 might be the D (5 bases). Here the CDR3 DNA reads TGTGCCAGCAGCTTAAATGGCGGGCGGCAGTTCTTC. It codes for CASSLNGGRQFF. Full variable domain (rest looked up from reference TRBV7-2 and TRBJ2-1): GAGVSQSPSNKVTEKGKDVELRCDPISGHTALYWYRQSLGQGLEFLIYFQGNSAPDKSGLPSDRFSAERTGGSVSTLTIQRTQQEDSAVYLCASSLNGGRQFFGPGTRLTVL.